This passage covers 5 T cell receptor beta chains from one sample sequenced in a study of OX40 agonist ivuxolimab in advanced cancers. Sequencing used immunoSEQ multiplex PCR; TCRdb keeps in-frame clones, though not all of them. The table lists 45,000 or so clones, about 90% of them singletons. The specimen comprised CD4+ or CD8+ T cells sorted from blood, sampled in a trial of the OX40 agonist ivuxolimab. Every receptor here comes from an adult with an advanced solid tumor such as melanoma, head and neck, liver or kidney cancer.

V gene TRBV7-9 combines with J gene TRBJ2-5, with a possible D match to TRBD2 (6 bases). This CDR3 has 14 amino acids. Trimming removed 4 bases at V and 3 bases at J, with 12 bases between. Germline CDR1 SEHNR, CDR2 FQNEAQ (reference sequence). The CDR3 region is CASSSSRGKETQYF. Here the CDR3 DNA reads TGTGCCAGCAGCTCCAGCCGCGGGAAAGAGACCCAGTACTTC.

V usage is TRBV4-1 and J usage is TRBJ1-4; D is unclear. Germline CDR1 and CDR2: MGHRA and YSYEKL. V was shortened by 5 bases and J by 5 bases, with 12 bases between the two germline ends. The CDR3 runs 14 residues. Here the CDR3 reads CASSIGWRNEKLFF. The CDR3 nucleotides read TGCGCCAGCAGCATAGGGTGGCGAAATGAAAAACTGTTTTTT.

The genes are TRBV5-7 and TRBJ2-7; either TRBD1 or TRBD2 may supply D (5 bases each). TRBV5-7 is treated as an ORF (open reading frame) with a function not yet certain. V gave up 0 bases and J gave up 3 bases, with 13 bases separating them. The CDR3 is made up of 15 amino acids. The DNA of the CDR3 is TGTGCCAGCAGCTTGGAGGGACCAACTGACTACGAGCAGTACTTC. It is translated as CASSLEGPTDYEQYF.

V usage is TRBV4-2 and J usage is TRBJ2-3; D uncertain. This CDR3 has 12 amino acids. The germline V gene encodes CDR1 LGHNA and CDR2 YNFKEQ. The germline V and J ends were trimmed by 1 base and 5 bases, with 4 bases remaining between them. The CDR3 protein is CASSQGGDTQYF. CDR3 DNA: TGTGCCAGCAGCCAAGGTGGAGATACGCAGTATTTT.

This rearrangement joins TRBV9 to TRBJ1-2, with a weak D call TRBD1 (6 bases). CDR1 is SGDLS and CDR2 is YYNGEE in the germline V gene. V lost 0 bases and J 5 bases, leaving 23 bases between the germline ends. The CDR3 covers 18 residues. In nucleotides, the CDR3 is TGTGCCAGCAGCGTAGTAGAATGGGGGGCTTCGTGGGGATATGGCTACACCTTC. This codes for CASSVVEWGASWGYGYTF.